Listed below are T cell receptor beta chains from one sample, sequenced in a study of T cells in Graves' hyperthyroidism and ophthalmopathy. TCRdb recomputed calls from the multiplex PCR reads with MiXCR, one row per CDR3 protein. The table has around 520,000 distinct CDR3 sequences, about 24% seen once; the top ten hold around 10%. The sample taken for sequencing was blood. Every receptor here comes from a woman in her 30s with Graves' ophthalmopathy. Both conserved end residues are part of each CDR3. Each record gives: V gene, J gene, clone size, D gene, CDR3 DNA, CDR3 protein. D genes are given only for firm matches. The size field is filled for only some rows; it gives once, few, many or a size class.

>TRBV13|TRBJ1-1|many|NA
TGTGCCAGCAGCGGGGGGACTGAGACGAACACTGAAGCTTTCTTT
CASSGGTETNTEAFF
>TRBV18|TRBJ1-1|NA|NA
TGTGCCAGCTCACCGTCAGGGGAGGGTACTGAAGCTTTCTTT
CASSPSGEGTEAFF
>TRBV2|TRBJ1-2|many|TRBD1
TGTGCCAGATTACCCGGCCAGGCGACAGGGGACCACTATGGCTACACCTTC
CARLPGQATGDHYGYTF
>TRBV24-1|TRBJ1-2|many|NA
TGTGCCACCTCCTACTTGGGTGGCTACACCTTC
CATSYLGGYTF
>TRBV12-3/TRBV12-4|TRBJ2-7|once|NA
TGTGCCAGCAGTTTACATGGCGGCGAGCAGTACTTC
CASSLHGGEQYF
>TRBV27|TRBJ2-2|NA|NA
TGTGCCAGCAGTTTCTCTAGCTGGAACACCGGGGAGCTGTTTTTT
CASSFSSWNTGELFF
>TRBV19|TRBJ1-2|NA|NA
TGTGCCAGTAGCCCTCTCAGAGGGCGATACCATGCCGATGGCTACACCTTC
CASSPLRGRYHADGYTF
>TRBV7-8|TRBJ2-7|NA|TRBD1
TGTGCCAGCAGCTTAGGGGACAGGGTCTACGAGCAGTACTTC
CASSLGDRVYEQYF
>TRBV6-5|TRBJ1-5|many|TRBD1
TGTGCCAGCAGCGGACAGGGTCGACAGCCCCAGCATTTT
CASSGQGRQPQHF
>TRBV6-2/TRBV6-3|TRBJ2-2|few|TRBD1
TGTGCCAGCAGTTACGGAATGGGACAGGGGCTCACCGGGGAGCTGTTTTTT
CASSYGMGQGLTGELFF
>TRBV6-5|TRBJ2-5|many|TRBD2
TGTGCCAGCATCGACCGGGGGGGGTATGTGGTGGAGACCCAGTACTTC
CASIDRGGYVVETQYF
>TRBV6-2/TRBV6-3|TRBJ2-2|many|NA
TGTGCCACCACAGGGATCGGCGGGGAGCTGTTTTTT
CATTGIGGELFF
>TRBV10-3|TRBJ1-1|many|NA
TGTGCCATCTTTAACAAGGGAGCCCAGAACACTGAAGCTTTCTTT
CAIFNKGAQNTEAFF
>TRBV15|TRBJ2-5|many|NA
TGTGCCACCAGCAGAGATACGGAGACCCAGTACTTC
CATSRDTETQYF
>TRBV11-2|TRBJ1-6|NA|NA
TGTGCCAGCAGCTTAGACCTGAATTCACCCCTCCACTTT
CASSLDLNSPLHF
>TRBV28|TRBJ1-2|NA|NA
TGTGCCAGTCAGAGTCCTAAACCTAACTATGGCTACACCTTC
CASQSPKPNYGYTF
>TRBV29-1|TRBJ1-1|NA|NA
TGCAGCGTTGAACGGACAGCTATGAACACTGAAGCTTTCTTT
CSVERTAMNTEAFF
>TRBV6-1|TRBJ1-2|once|NA
TGTGCCAGCAGCCCGGACAGCCAGAGTGGCTACACCTTC
CASSPDSQSGYTF
>TRBV29-1|TRBJ1-3|few|NA
TGCAGCGTTGAATTCGCCGACCGGCTGGGAAACACCATATATTTT
CSVEFADRLGNTIYF
>TRBV19|TRBJ2-7|many|NA
TGTGCCAGTAGTACCAGGGGCGAAACTTCCTACGAGCAGTACTTC
CASSTRGETSYEQYF
>TRBV12-3/TRBV12-4|TRBJ2-5|NA|TRBD1
TGTGCCAGCAGTCTCGGACAGGGGGCAAGAGAGACCCAGTACTTC
CASSLGQGARETQYF
>TRBV2|TRBJ2-2|many|NA
TGTGCCAGCATAGGGGCCCTAGGCGGGGAGCTGTTTTTT
CASIGALGGELFF
>TRBV12-3/TRBV12-4|TRBJ1-1|many|NA
TGTGCCAGCAGTCCAGGGTCTTACACTGAAGCTTTCTTT
CASSPGSYTEAFF
>TRBV12-5|TRBJ2-7|NA|NA
TGTGCTACCGGGGTCTCCTACGAGCAGTACTTC
CATGVSYEQYF
>TRBV29-1|TRBJ2-7|NA|NA
TGCAGCGTTGGCAGCCACGAGCAGTACTTC
CSVGSHEQYF
>TRBV6-5|TRBJ1-1|many|NA
TGTGCCAGCAGTTCCAGGGCGAGCACTGAAGCTTTCTTT
CASSSRASTEAFF
>TRBV6-1|TRBJ1-5|many|TRBD1
TGTGCCAGCAGGGACAGGGCCGATCAGCCCCAGCATTTT
CASRDRADQPQHF
>TRBV6-5|TRBJ1-2|many|TRBD1
TGTGCCAGCTCCCGGGACAGATTGTATGGCTACACCTTC
CASSRDRLYGYTF
>TRBV7-8|TRBJ1-5|NA|TRBD1
TGTGCCAGCAGCTTATTTGCCAGGGGGAACAATCAGCCCCAGCATTTT
CASSLFARGNNQPQHF